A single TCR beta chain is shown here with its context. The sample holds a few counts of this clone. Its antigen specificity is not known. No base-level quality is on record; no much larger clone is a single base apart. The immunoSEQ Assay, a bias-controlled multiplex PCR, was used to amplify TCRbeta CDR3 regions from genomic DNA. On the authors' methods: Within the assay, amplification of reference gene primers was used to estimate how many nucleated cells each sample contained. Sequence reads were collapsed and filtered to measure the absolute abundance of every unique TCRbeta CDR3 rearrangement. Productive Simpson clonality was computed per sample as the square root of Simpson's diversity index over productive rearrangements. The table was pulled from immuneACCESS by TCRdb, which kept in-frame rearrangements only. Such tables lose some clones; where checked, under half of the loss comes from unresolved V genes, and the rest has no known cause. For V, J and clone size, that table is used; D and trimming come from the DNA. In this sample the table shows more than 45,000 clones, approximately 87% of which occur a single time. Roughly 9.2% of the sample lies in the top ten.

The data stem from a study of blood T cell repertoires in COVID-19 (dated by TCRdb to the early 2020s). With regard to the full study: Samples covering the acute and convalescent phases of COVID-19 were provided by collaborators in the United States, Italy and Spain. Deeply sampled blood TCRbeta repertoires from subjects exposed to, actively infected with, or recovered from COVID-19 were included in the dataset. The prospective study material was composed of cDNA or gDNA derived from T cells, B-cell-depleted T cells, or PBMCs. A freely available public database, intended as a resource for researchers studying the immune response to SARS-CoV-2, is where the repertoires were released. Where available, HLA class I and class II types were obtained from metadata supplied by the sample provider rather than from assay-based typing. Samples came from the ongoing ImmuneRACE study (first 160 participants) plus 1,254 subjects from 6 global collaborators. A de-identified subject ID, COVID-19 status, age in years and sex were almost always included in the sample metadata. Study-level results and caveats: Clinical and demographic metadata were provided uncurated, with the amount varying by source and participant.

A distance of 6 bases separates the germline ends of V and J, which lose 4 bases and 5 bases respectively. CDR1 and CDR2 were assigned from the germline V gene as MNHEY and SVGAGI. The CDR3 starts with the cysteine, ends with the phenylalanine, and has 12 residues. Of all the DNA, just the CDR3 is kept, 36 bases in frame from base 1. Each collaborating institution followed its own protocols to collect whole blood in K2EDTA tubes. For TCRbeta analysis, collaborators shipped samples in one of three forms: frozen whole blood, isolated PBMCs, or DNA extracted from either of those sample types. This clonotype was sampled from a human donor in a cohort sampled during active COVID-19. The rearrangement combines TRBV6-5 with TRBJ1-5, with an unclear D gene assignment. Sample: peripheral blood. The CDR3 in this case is CASSSPDQPQHF. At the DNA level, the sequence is TGTGCCAGCAGTTCCCCTGATCAGCCCCAGCATTTT.